The 5 T cell receptor beta chains presented below share a single source sample, sequenced in a study of shared clonotypes between healthy human individuals. Profiled with immunoSEQ multiplex PCR; TCRdb holds only in-frame clones, not every one. The data hold about 92,000 clones, with about 45% observed a single time. The material sequenced was PBMCs. All receptors derive from a middle-aged woman in good health. Some clones in this sample may be carry-over from other donors' samples.

This clone was found a few times. J is TRBJ1-2 and V is TRBV6-1; D not certain. From germline, CDR1 is MNHNS and CDR2 SASEGT. The CDR3 loop spans 16 amino acids. Trimming took off 1 base at V and 4 bases at J, with 16 bases between the two ends. The CDR3 nucleotides are TGTGCCAGCAGTGAAGTAGCGGAATCGGCGGGCTATGGCTACACCTTC. It yields the protein CASSEVAESAGYGYTF.

A note on this clone: At one of its ends the junction is not consistent with the germline gene, which may arise from a read error. The rearrangement uses TRBV9 and TRBJ2-2; TRBD2 aligns across 9 bases. Germline CDR1 is SGDLS and CDR2 is YYNGEE. The CDR3 has 15 amino acids. This CDR3 is CASSVGGRASGELLF. The DNA of the CDR3 is TGTGCCAGCAGCGTAGGCGGGAGGGCCTCAGGGGAGCTGCTTTTT.

This clone occurred a few times. The chain has TRBV19 and TRBJ2-1; tentative D call: TRBD2 (6 bases). This CDR3 has 13 residues. The ends were cut back, 3 bases at V and 6 bases at J, with 9 bases in the middle. Germline V gives CDR1 LNHDA, CDR2 SQIVND (reference sequence). The CDR3 is CASSMDYTNEQFF. As DNA, the CDR3 is TGTGCCAGTAGTATGGACTACACCAATGAGCAGTTCTTC.

This clone has more than one count but fewer than ten. The rearrangement links TRBV28 to TRBJ2-5; D not certain. The J call may not be correct, given that the DNA end is closer to TRBJ2-7. CDR1 is MDHEN, CDR2 SYDVKM, per germline. The CDR3 spans 13 residues. The CDR3 is CASSFRSPYEQYF. CDR3 bases: TGTGCCAGCAGTTTTAGGAGCCCCTACGAGCAGTACTTC.

This chain joins TRBV6-1 and TRBJ2-1, with D maybe TRBD1 (6 bases). The CDR3 is made up of 15 amino acids. CDR1 is MNHNS, CDR2 SASEGT, per germline. V was shortened by 3 bases and J by 4 bases, with 13 bases between the two germline ends. The CDR3 sequence: CASSDPPGQYNEQFF. The DNA of the CDR3 is TGTGCCAGCAGTGACCCTCCGGGACAATACAATGAGCAGTTCTTC.